The rows below give T cell receptor beta chains drawn from one sample of a study of control samples from healthy donors and cancer patients. Sequenced by immunoSEQ multiplex PCR; TCRdb stores in-frame clones only, minus some. There are around 130,000 clones in the sample; about 90% occur only once, and less than 40% lies in the top ten. Sequenced material: blood. These receptors were obtained from a man between 50 and 59 years old in good health. CDR3s include the opening cysteine and the closing phenylalanine or tryptophan. Fields, in order: CDR3 protein, CDR3 DNA, J gene, clone size, D gene, V gene. D genes are given only for firm matches. Expanded clones are given a class, and other clones once, few, many or no size at all.

cdr3_aa: CASSYVQLAGGRTDTQYF
cdr3_nt: TGTGCCAGCAGTTACGTACAATTAGCGGGGGGGCGCACAGATACGCAGTATTTT
j_call: TRBJ2-3
clone_size: .
d_call: TRBD2
v_call: TRBV6-2/TRBV6-3

cdr3_aa: CASSFLRLRGAEQFF
cdr3_nt: TGTGCCAGCAGTTTTTTACGTCTACGGGGGGCTGAGCAGTTCTTC
j_call: TRBJ2-1
clone_size: .
d_call: .
v_call: TRBV27

cdr3_aa: CSVEGFDRYEQYF
cdr3_nt: TGCAGCGTGGAGGGCTTTGACAGGTACGAGCAGTACTTC
j_call: TRBJ2-7
clone_size: .
d_call: .
v_call: TRBV29-1

cdr3_aa: CASSLRTPPDTDTQYF
cdr3_nt: TGTGCCAGCAGCTTAAGGACGCCGCCTGACACAGATACGCAGTATTTT
j_call: TRBJ2-3
clone_size: once
d_call: .
v_call: TRBV7-2

cdr3_aa: CAWSEGGFSTDTQYF
cdr3_nt: TGTGCCTGGAGTGAAGGAGGTTTCAGCACAGATACGCAGTATTTT
j_call: TRBJ2-3
clone_size: .
d_call: .
v_call: TRBV30

cdr3_aa: CASSLGQGATNEKLFF
cdr3_nt: TGCGCCAGCAGCCTCGGACAGGGCGCAACTAATGAAAAACTGTTTTTT
j_call: TRBJ1-4
clone_size: .
d_call: TRBD1
v_call: TRBV5-1

cdr3_aa: CASSQQGTANTEAFF
cdr3_nt: TGTGCCAGCAGCCAGCAAGGGACAGCGAACACTGAAGCTTTCTTT
j_call: TRBJ1-1
clone_size: .
d_call: TRBD1
v_call: TRBV3-1/TRBV3-2

cdr3_aa: CASSYRQGGPEAFF
cdr3_nt: TGCGCCAGCAGCTACAGACAGGGTGGCCCTGAAGCTTTCTTT
j_call: TRBJ1-1
clone_size: .
d_call: TRBD1
v_call: TRBV5-1

cdr3_aa: CAWSVQGTGVAGNTIYF
cdr3_nt: TGTGCCTGGAGTGTACAGGGGACAGGGGTGGCTGGAAACACCATATATTTT
j_call: TRBJ1-3
clone_size: once
d_call: TRBD1
v_call: TRBV30

cdr3_aa: CASRRTGTNEKLFF
cdr3_nt: TGTGCCAGCAGACGGACAGGGACTAATGAAAAACTGTTTTTT
j_call: TRBJ1-4
clone_size: .
d_call: TRBD1
v_call: TRBV27

cdr3_aa: CASSEGKPQHF
cdr3_nt: TGTGCCAGCAGTGAGGGGAAGCCCCAGCATTTT
j_call: TRBJ1-5
clone_size: .
d_call: .
v_call: TRBV6-1

cdr3_aa: CATSDPGGTDTQYF
cdr3_nt: TGTGCCACCAGTGATCCCGGGGGAACAGATACGCAGTATTTT
j_call: TRBJ2-3
clone_size: .
d_call: .
v_call: TRBV24-1

cdr3_aa: CASSFLGSKETQYF
cdr3_nt: TGTGCCAGCAGTTTTCTGGGAAGTAAGGAGACCCAGTACTTC
j_call: TRBJ2-5
clone_size: .
d_call: .
v_call: TRBV27

cdr3_aa: CASRPAGNRGYGYTF
cdr3_nt: TGCGCCAGCAGGCCCGCGGGAAATAGAGGCTATGGCTACACCTTC
j_call: TRBJ1-2
clone_size: few
d_call: .
v_call: TRBV10-2

cdr3_aa: CATAESDTQYF
cdr3_nt: TGTGCCACCGCGGAGTCAGATACGCAGTATTTT
j_call: TRBJ2-3
clone_size: .
d_call: .
v_call: TRBV27

cdr3_aa: CASSISRGPGPPQHF
cdr3_nt: TGTGCCAGTAGTATTAGCAGGGGGCCAGGTCCGCCCCAGCATTTT
j_call: TRBJ1-5
clone_size: .
d_call: TRBD1
v_call: TRBV19

cdr3_aa: CASSRQVDQPQHF
cdr3_nt: TGTGCCAGCAGCCGGCAGGTCGATCAGCCCCAGCATTTT
j_call: TRBJ1-5
clone_size: .
d_call: .
v_call: TRBV14

cdr3_aa: CASSVRPEVITEAFF
cdr3_nt: TGTGCCAGCAGCGTCCGTCCTGAGGTCATCACTGAAGCTTTCTTT
j_call: TRBJ1-1
clone_size: .
d_call: .
v_call: TRBV9

cdr3_aa: CASSLSPGLGTEAFF
cdr3_nt: TGTGCCAGCAGTTTAAGCCCGGGGTTAGGCACTGAAGCTTTCTTT
j_call: TRBJ1-1
clone_size: .
d_call: .
v_call: TRBV28

cdr3_aa: CASSDQNTEAFF
cdr3_nt: TGTGCCAGCAGTGACCAGAACACTGAAGCTTTCTTT
j_call: TRBJ1-1
clone_size: .
d_call: .
v_call: TRBV6-1

cdr3_aa: CASSLQDGQGLNYGYTF
cdr3_nt: TGCGCCAGCAGCCTCCAAGACGGACAGGGGTTAAACTATGGCTACACCTTC
j_call: TRBJ1-2
clone_size: once
d_call: TRBD1
v_call: TRBV4-1

cdr3_aa: CATGGLGSEQYF
cdr3_nt: TGTGCCACCGGCGGACTAGGGTCCGAGCAGTACTTC
j_call: TRBJ2-7
clone_size: .
d_call: TRBD2
v_call: TRBV15

cdr3_aa: CASSPQGKETQYF
cdr3_nt: TGCGCCAGCAGCCCACAGGGAAAAGAGACCCAGTACTTC
j_call: TRBJ2-5
clone_size: .
d_call: .
v_call: TRBV4-1

cdr3_aa: CASSLGAGGAGNTIYF
cdr3_nt: TGTGCCAGCAGCTTAGGGGCAGGGGGCGCTGGAAACACCATATATTTT
j_call: TRBJ1-3
clone_size: .
d_call: TRBD1
v_call: TRBV7-8

cdr3_aa: CASSWTGQETQYF
cdr3_nt: TGTGCCAGCAGTTGGACAGGGCAAGAGACCCAGTACTTC
j_call: TRBJ2-5
clone_size: .
d_call: TRBD1
v_call: TRBV6-6

cdr3_aa: CASSEVFGYGYTF
cdr3_nt: TGTGCCAGCAGTGAGGTTTTTGGCTATGGCTACACCTTC
j_call: TRBJ1-2
clone_size: .
d_call: .
v_call: TRBV6-4

cdr3_aa: CASSDHSAWGQAMSSGANVLTF
cdr3_nt: TGTGCCAGCAGCGATCACTCGGCGTGGGGGCAGGCGATGAGCTCTGGGGCCAACGTCCTGACTTTC
j_call: TRBJ2-6
clone_size: .
d_call: .
v_call: TRBV9

cdr3_aa: CASTLPGNSNQPQHF
cdr3_nt: TGTGCCAGCACCCTGCCTGGTAACAGCAATCAGCCCCAGCATTTT
j_call: TRBJ1-5
clone_size: .
d_call: .
v_call: TRBV6-5

cdr3_aa: CASSSQGYDTEAFF
cdr3_nt: TGTGCCAGCAGCTCACAGGGCTACGACACTGAAGCTTTCTTT
j_call: TRBJ1-1
clone_size: .
d_call: .
v_call: TRBV9

cdr3_aa: CASSLYGPPNTEAFF
cdr3_nt: TGTGCCAGCAGCTTGTACGGGCCGCCCAACACTGAAGCTTTCTTT
j_call: TRBJ1-1
clone_size: .
d_call: .
v_call: TRBV5-5

cdr3_aa: CASSLARGQGYGYTF
cdr3_nt: TGTGCCAGCAGCTTGGCCAGGGGCCAGGGCTATGGCTACACCTTC
j_call: TRBJ1-2
clone_size: .
d_call: .
v_call: TRBV7-9

cdr3_aa: CASSPPMETQYF
cdr3_nt: TGTGCCAGCTCACCACCTATGGAGACCCAGTACTTC
j_call: TRBJ2-5
clone_size: once
d_call: .
v_call: TRBV18

cdr3_aa: CASSLSGTGGFGYTF
cdr3_nt: TGTGCCAGCAGTTTAAGTGGGACAGGGGGCTTTGGCTACACCTTC
j_call: TRBJ1-2
clone_size: once
d_call: TRBD1
v_call: TRBV27

cdr3_aa: CASSPRGNLPYEQYF
cdr3_nt: TGTGCCAGCAGCCCCCGGGGGAACCTTCCCTACGAGCAGTACTTC
j_call: TRBJ2-7
clone_size: .
d_call: .
v_call: TRBV7-2

cdr3_aa: CSVRQGGSGNTIYF
cdr3_nt: TGCAGCGTTCGGCAGGGCGGCTCTGGAAACACCATATATTTT
j_call: TRBJ1-3
clone_size: .
d_call: .
v_call: TRBV29-1

cdr3_aa: CASSSLLGAGEETQYF
cdr3_nt: TGTGCCAGCAGCTCCTTGTTGGGGGCAGGTGAGGAGACCCAGTACTTC
j_call: TRBJ2-5
clone_size: .
d_call: .
v_call: TRBV11-2

cdr3_aa: CSVPGGYEQYF
cdr3_nt: TGCAGCGTCCCAGGGGGCTACGAGCAGTACTTC
j_call: TRBJ2-7
clone_size: .
d_call: TRBD1
v_call: TRBV29-1

cdr3_aa: CASTPFHVGMNTEAFF
cdr3_nt: TGCGCCAGCACCCCATTCCATGTTGGTATGAACACTGAAGCTTTCTTT
j_call: TRBJ1-1
clone_size: .
d_call: .
v_call: TRBV5-1

cdr3_aa: CSVEKTGEGTEAFF
cdr3_nt: TGCAGCGTTGAAAAGACAGGGGAGGGGACTGAAGCTTTCTTT
j_call: TRBJ1-1
clone_size: .
d_call: TRBD1
v_call: TRBV29-1

cdr3_aa: CASSLYPLGGGSTF
cdr3_nt: TGTGCCAGCAGTCTTTACCCTTTAGGGGGGGGAAGCACCTTC
j_call: TRBJ1-2
clone_size: .
d_call: .
v_call: TRBV6-5

cdr3_aa: CASSSQGRSGNTIYF
cdr3_nt: TGTGCCAGTAGTTCACAGGGACGCTCTGGAAACACCATATATTTT
j_call: TRBJ1-3
clone_size: .
d_call: .
v_call: TRBV19

cdr3_aa: CASSDDQGGNSPLHF
cdr3_nt: TGTGCCAGCAGTGATGACCAAGGTGGTAATTCACCCCTCCACTTT
j_call: TRBJ1-6
clone_size: .
d_call: .
v_call: TRBV2

cdr3_aa: CASEGVWDEQYF
cdr3_nt: TGTGCCAGCGAGGGGGTTTGGGACGAGCAGTACTTC
j_call: TRBJ2-7
clone_size: .
d_call: .
v_call: TRBV6-5

cdr3_aa: CASLGQRGSPLHF
cdr3_nt: TGTGCCAGCCTCGGACAAAGAGGTTCACCCCTCCACTTT
j_call: TRBJ1-6
clone_size: .
d_call: .
v_call: TRBV6-6

cdr3_aa: CASSQDKGDDEQFF
cdr3_nt: TGCGCCAGCAGCCAAGATAAGGGGGACGATGAGCAGTTCTTC
j_call: TRBJ2-1
clone_size: .
d_call: .
v_call: TRBV4-3

cdr3_aa: CASSYLRGRGTGQKLFF
cdr3_nt: TGTGCCAGCAGTTATTTGCGAGGGAGGGGGACAGGGCAAAAACTGTTTTTT
j_call: TRBJ1-4
clone_size: .
d_call: TRBD1
v_call: TRBV27

cdr3_aa: CASSLGSQYTEAFF
cdr3_nt: TGTGCCAGCAGCTTAGGTTCCCAGTACACTGAAGCTTTCTTT
j_call: TRBJ1-1
clone_size: .
d_call: .
v_call: TRBV11-2

cdr3_aa: CARQDGVAEAFF
cdr3_nt: TGTGCCCGCCAGGATGGTGTGGCCGAAGCTTTCTTT
j_call: TRBJ1-1
clone_size: once
d_call: .
v_call: TRBV30

cdr3_aa: CASSLGTGGQPQHF
cdr3_nt: TGTGCCAGCAGTTTAGGGACCGGGGGTCAGCCCCAGCATTTT
j_call: TRBJ1-5
clone_size: .
d_call: .
v_call: TRBV27

cdr3_aa: CASSYDNNQPQHF
cdr3_nt: TGTGCCAGCAGTTACGATAACAATCAGCCCCAGCATTTT
j_call: TRBJ1-5
clone_size: few
d_call: .
v_call: TRBV6-2/TRBV6-3

cdr3_aa: CASSLGQGAYTF
cdr3_nt: TGTGCCAGCAGTTTAGGACAGGGAGCCTACACCTTC
j_call: TRBJ1-2
clone_size: .
d_call: TRBD1
v_call: TRBV12-3/TRBV12-4

cdr3_aa: CASSQDWWGNEKLFF
cdr3_nt: TGCGCCAGCAGCCAAGATTGGTGGGGGAATGAAAAACTGTTTTTT
j_call: TRBJ1-4
clone_size: .
d_call: .
v_call: TRBV4-3

cdr3_aa: CASSPGQGAGETQYF
cdr3_nt: TGTGCCAGCAGCCCGGGACAGGGGGCCGGAGAGACCCAGTACTTC
j_call: TRBJ2-5
clone_size: once
d_call: TRBD1
v_call: TRBV11-3

cdr3_aa: CASSAPSGGVYNEQFF
cdr3_nt: TGTGCCAGCAGTGCCCCTAGCGGGGGAGTTTACAATGAGCAGTTCTTC
j_call: TRBJ2-1
clone_size: .
d_call: TRBD2
v_call: TRBV6-1

cdr3_aa: CASSIGLGNTEAFF
cdr3_nt: TGTGCCAGTAGTATCGGGCTAGGGAACACTGAAGCTTTCTTT
j_call: TRBJ1-1
clone_size: .
d_call: .
v_call: TRBV19

cdr3_aa: CASSLEGQGPNTGELFF
cdr3_nt: TGCGCCAGCAGCTTGGAGGGACAGGGTCCCAACACCGGGGAGCTGTTTTTT
j_call: TRBJ2-2
clone_size: once
d_call: TRBD1
v_call: TRBV5-1

cdr3_aa: CASSLEAGTGNTIYF
cdr3_nt: TGTGCCAGCAGCTTAGAAGCCGGGACTGGAAACACCATATATTTT
j_call: TRBJ1-3
clone_size: few
d_call: .
v_call: TRBV11-3

cdr3_aa: CASSLGIAYNSPLHF
cdr3_nt: TGTGCCAGCAGTTTAGGTATCGCCTATAATTCACCCCTCCACTTT
j_call: TRBJ1-6
clone_size: .
d_call: .
v_call: TRBV6-2/TRBV6-3

cdr3_aa: CASSYLGQGAGGYTF
cdr3_nt: TGTGCCAGCAGTTATTTAGGACAGGGGGCGGGTGGCTACACCTTC
j_call: TRBJ1-2
clone_size: .
d_call: TRBD1
v_call: TRBV6-9